This TCR beta chain stems from a study of preoperative IRX-2 immunotherapy in early breast cancer. Treatment: preoperative locoregional IRX-2 cytokine immunotherapy. This phase Ib study tested locoregional IRX-2 cytokine immunotherapy given before surgery. Repertoires were generated with immunoSEQ multiplex PCR, while TCRdb's copy carries only in-frame clones and drops some. The profile shows more than 20,000 clones, about 77% of them singletons. Material: lymph node tissue, obtained before IRX-2 immunotherapy. This receptor was taken from a human donor with breast cancer.

CDR3 loop: CASSQGAGNQPQHF. CDR3 bases: TGTGCCAGTAGTCAGGGGGCGGGCAATCAGCCCCAGCATTTT. The chain couples TRBV19 to TRBJ1-5; 8 bases map to TRBD1. The V and J ends lost 5 bases and 2 bases, in that order; junction bases with no gene match: 2. Germline lookup yields CDR1 LNHDA and CDR2 SQIVND (reference sequence). CDR3 length: 14 amino acids.